This is a list of T cell receptor beta chains from one sample in a study of T cells in Graves' hyperthyroidism and ophthalmopathy. TCRdb reprocessed the multiplex PCR reads via MiXCR and lists one record per CDR3 protein. The table has 110,000 to 150,000 distinct CDR3 sequences, more than 20% seen once; the top ten hold about 70%. The sequencing input was blood. These receptors were taken from a woman between 45 and 60 years old with Graves' hyperthyroidism that later progressed to Graves' ophthalmopathy. Each CDR3 is given with its conserved first and last residue. D genes are given only for firm matches. Size values are once, few and many counts, or a class for expanded clones, and some rows have none.

len	v_gene	j_gene	d_gene	abundance	CDR3nt	CDR3aa
14	TRBV19	TRBJ1-6	-	few	TGTGCCAGTAGTATGAAGGGAGGGTTTTCACCCCTCCACTTT	CASSMKGGFSPLHF
13	TRBV27	TRBJ2-7	-	many	TGTGCCAGCAGTCCCCCCCCTTACTACGAGCAGTACTTC	CASSPPPYYEQYF
14	TRBV11-2	TRBJ2-1	TRBD2	-	TGTGCCAGCAGCGCGGGACTAGCGTACAATGAGCAGTTCTTC	CASSAGLAYNEQFF
14	TRBV24-1	TRBJ2-7	-	-	TGTGCCACCAGTGATCTAGGTAACCGGGGCGAGCAGTACTTC	CATSDLGNRGEQYF
15	TRBV24-1	TRBJ2-5	TRBD2	many	TGTGCCACCAGTCCCCTGGCGGGAGGTGGGGAGACCCAGTACTTC	CATSPLAGGGETQYF
15	TRBV28	TRBJ2-5	TRBD2	many	TGTGCCAGCAGTTTGAGTCTAGCGGGAGCAAAGACCCAGTACTTC	CASSLSLAGAKTQYF
13	TRBV12-3/TRBV12-4	TRBJ1-1	TRBD1	many	TGTGCCAGCAGCCCACAGGGGGCGGGTGAAGCTTTCTTT	CASSPQGAGEAFF
15	TRBV30	TRBJ2-3	TRBD2	-	TGTGCCTGGGCCCCAGGGAGGGCCAACACAGATACGCAGTATTTT	CAWAPGRANTDTQYF
16	TRBV20-1	TRBJ2-7	-	-	TGCAGTGCTAGAGACTCCACAGGGGGGGGAGCCTACGAGCAGTACTTC	CSARDSTGGGAYEQYF
15	TRBV6-6	TRBJ2-3	TRBD2	many	TGTGCCAGCAGTTACCGGCGGGAGAGGGGAGATACGCAGTATTTT	CASSYRRERGDTQYF